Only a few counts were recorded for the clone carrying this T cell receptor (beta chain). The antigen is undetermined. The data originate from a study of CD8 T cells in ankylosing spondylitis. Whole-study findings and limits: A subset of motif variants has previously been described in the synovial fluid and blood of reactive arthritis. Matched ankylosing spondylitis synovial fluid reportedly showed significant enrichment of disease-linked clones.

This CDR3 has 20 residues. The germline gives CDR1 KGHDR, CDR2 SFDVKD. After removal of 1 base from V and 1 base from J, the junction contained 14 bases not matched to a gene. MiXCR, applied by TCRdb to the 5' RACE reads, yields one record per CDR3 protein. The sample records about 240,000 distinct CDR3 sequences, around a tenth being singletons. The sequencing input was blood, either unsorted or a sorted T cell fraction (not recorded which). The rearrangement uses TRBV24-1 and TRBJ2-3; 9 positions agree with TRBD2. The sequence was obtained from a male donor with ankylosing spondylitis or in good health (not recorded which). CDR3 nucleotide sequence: TGTGCCACCAGTGATTTCGGGCGGACCATAGCGGGAGTTCGCACAGATACGCAGTATTTT. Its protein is CATSDFGRTIAGVRTDTQYF.